The 15 T cell receptor beta chains presented below share a single source sample, sequenced in a study of T-cell reconstitution after alpha-beta-depleted transplantation in children (dated by TCRdb to between 2015 and 2016). Interpreted using the paper, the treatment or condition label stands for: allogeneic hematopoietic cell transplantation with graft depleted of TCRalphabeta T cells and CD19 B cells. The library was generated by PCR. The listed sequencing device is Illumina HiSeq 2500. TCR library preparation used molecular barcoding, with unique molecular identifiers applied to normalize quantification of the TCRbeta repertoire. In-frame beta chains were kept once TCRdb had trimmed the public reads at Q25 with fastp and called clones with MiXCR. Each entry is one CDR3 protein sequence, shown with its most common DNA and genes. Recorded for this sample are about 250,000 distinct CDR3 sequences; roughly a quarter of them occurred a single time. Together, the top ten hold 4% to 6% of the sample.

Sequenced here: PBMCs, mostly from graft donor cells, sampled 360 days after TCRalphabeta/CD19-depleted stem cell transplant. The receptors here all came from a female patient under 10 years old who had a stem cell transplant for congenital amegakaryocytic thrombocytopenia, so the T cells may come from the graft donor.

This clonotype was seen more than once but under ten times. This sequence joins TRBV27 and TRBJ2-5; unclear D gene. This CDR3 is built from 15 residues. V was trimmed by 1 base and J by 1 base, leaving 10 bases between them. The germline V gene encodes CDR1 MNHEY and CDR2 SMNVEV (reference sequence). CDR3 residues: CASSLYGNGQETQYF. CDR3 coding DNA: TGTGCCAGCAGTTTATATGGGAATGGCCAAGAGACCCAGTACTTC.

This clonotype was seen a handful of times. V and J are TRBV20-1 and TRBJ2-5; no reliable D call. CDR1 is DFQATT and CDR2 is SNEGSKA in the germline V gene (reference sequence). This CDR3 has 11 amino acids. Trimming cost V 2 bases and J 5 bases, with 6 bases left between them. The CDR3 coding sequence is TGCAGTGCTAGACCGTGGGAGACCCAGTACTTC. Amino acid sequence: CSARPWETQYF.

This clonotype appeared many times. The rearrangement uses TRBV28 and TRBJ1-1; 9 positions match TRBD1. CDR3 length: 15 residues. With 3 bases clipped from V and 5 bases from J, the junction kept 7 bases outside the gene matches. The germline gives CDR1 MDHEN, CDR2 SYDVKM. The CDR3: CASSLAGTGRTEAFF. DNA for the CDR3: TGTGCCAGCAGTTTGGCCGGGACAGGGCGAACTGAAGCTTTCTTT.

The chain couples TRBV19 to TRBJ2-2; D is possibly TRBD1 (7 bases). Per the germline V gene, CDR1 is LNHDA and CDR2 is SQIVND (reference sequence). The CDR3 is 17 residues long. V lost 4 bases to trimming and J lost 0 bases, with 15 bases between them. CDR3 in DNA: TGTGCCAGTAGTAGCGGGACAGCCCATTCGAACACCGGGGAGCTGTTTTTT. Its translation: CASSSGTAHSNTGELFF.

This chain links TRBV30 with TRBJ1-5; D remains unclear. V lost 0 bases to trimming and J lost 6 bases, with 12 bases between them. CDR1 and CDR2 from the germline V gene are GTSNPN and SVGIG (reference sequence). CDR3 length: 14 amino acids. The CDR3 protein is CAWSVQGPGQPQHF. The CDR3 DNA sequence: TGTGCCTGGAGTGTACAAGGCCCTGGTCAGCCCCAGCATTTT.

The sample holds a few counts of this clonotype. J is TRBJ2-5 and V is TRBV24-1; 7 nucleotides match TRBD1. Looked up from germline, CDR1 is KGHDR and CDR2 is SFDVKD. The CDR3 totals 16 residues. J lost 5 bases, V lost 1 base, and 9 bases had no gene match. The CDR3 spells CATSDLRRQGGETQYF. CDR3 in DNA: TGTGCCACCAGTGATTTAAGACGACAGGGTGGTGAGACCCAGTACTTC.

This clonotype was seen more than once but under ten times. The chain carries TRBV4-1 and TRBJ2-4, with 8 bases matching TRBD1. In germline, CDR1 is MGHRA, CDR2 YSYEKL. The CDR3 length is 17 residues. The junction had 9 bases not matched to a gene; V was cut back by 3 bases and J by 2 bases. CDR3 sequence (DNA): TGCGCCAGCAGCCAGCCTTACCGGGACAGGACCAAAAACATTCAGTACTTC. It is translated as CASSQPYRDRTKNIQYF.

This chain uses TRBV5-1 with TRBJ2-2; tentatively, D is TRBD1 or TRBD2 (6 bases each). V dropped 5 bases and J dropped 0 bases, with 14 bases sitting between them. The CDR3 spans 16 residues. In germline, CDR1 is SGHRS, CDR2 YFSETQ. The CDR3 is CASRRGREANTGELFF. Written as DNA, the CDR3 is TGCGCCAGCAGACGGGGGCGCGAAGCGAACACCGGGGAGCTGTTTTTT.

This clonotype was seen more than once but under ten times. The V gene is TRBV2, the J gene TRBJ2-1; D perhaps matches TRBD1 (5 bases). The V end lost 9 bases, the J end lost 9 bases, and 15 bases lay between the germline ends. Germline V lookup: CDR1 SNHLY, CDR2 FYNNEI. This CDR3 comprises 12 residues. The CDR3 DNA follows: TGTGCCAGAGACAGAGAGGACGGTGAGCAGTTCTTC. Its translation is CARDREDGEQFF. The whole variable domain, remainder taken from reference TRBV2 and TRBJ2-1, is EPEVTQTPSHQVTQMGQEVILRCVPISNHLYFYWYRQILGQKVEFLVSFYNNEISEKSEIFDDQFSVERPDGSNFTLKIRSTKLEDSAMYFCARDREDGEQFFGPGTRLTVL.

The J gene is TRBJ2-5, the V gene TRBV6-1, with D possibly being TRBD1 (6 bases). This CDR3 contains 16 residues. Trimming took off 6 bases at V and 2 bases at J, with 19 bases between the two ends. The germline gives CDR1 MNHNS, CDR2 SASEGT. The CDR3 is CASSQIGRDKQETQYF. The DNA of the CDR3 is TGTGCCAGCAGCCAAATAGGCCGGGACAAACAAGAGACCCAGTACTTC.

J is TRBJ2-7 and V is TRBV4-1; D may be TRBD1 (7 bases). Trimming took 1 base from V and 0 from J, leaving 13 bases between them. Germline assignment: CDR1 MGHRA and CDR2 YSYEKL. This CDR3 is 16 amino acids long. As DNA, the CDR3 is TGCGCCAGCAGCCAAGCGGGGGACAGCCACTCCTACGAGCAGTACTTC. Its translation is CASSQAGDSHSYEQYF.

This clonotype has more than one count but fewer than ten. This sequence joins TRBV2 and TRBJ2-1, with TRBD2 as a possible D gene (6 bases). Looked up from germline, CDR1 is SNHLY and CDR2 is FYNNEI. V was shortened by 5 bases and J by 2 bases, with 13 bases between the two germline ends. CDR3 length equals 15 residues. The CDR3 protein is CASSMTGGAYNEQFF. The CDR3 DNA follows: TGTGCCAGCAGTATGACGGGCGGGGCCTACAATGAGCAGTTCTTC.

This clonotype was observed a handful of times. The genes are TRBV5-1 and TRBJ2-2, with TRBD2 identical over 10 bases. V lost 8 bases and J lost 2; bases outside the gene matches: 18. Germline V CDR1 and CDR2: SGHRS, YFSETQ. This CDR3 has 19 amino acids. CDR3 sequence: CASYTLPKGLAANTGELFF. In nucleotides, the CDR3 is TGCGCCAGTTATACCTTGCCAAAAGGACTAGCGGCTAACACCGGGGAGCTGTTTTTT. Full variable domain (missing parts from reference TRBV5-1 and TRBJ2-2): KAGVTQTPRYLIKTRGQQVTLSCSPISGHRSVSWYQQTPGQGLQFLFEYFSETQRNKGNFPGRFSGRQFSNSRSEMNVSTLELGDSALYLCASYTLPKGLAANTGELFFGEGSRLTVL.

This clonotype was counted between two and nine times. The chain recombines TRBV12-3 or TRBV12-4 with TRBJ2-7; D gene unclear. The CDR3 extends over 14 amino acids. V was pared by 3 bases and J by 0 bases, with 9 bases between. DNA for the CDR3: TGTGCCAGCAGTTTCCTGGAGAGCTCCTACGAGCAGTACTTC. It encodes CASSFLESSYEQYF.

The J gene is TRBJ2-5, the V gene TRBV9, with 7 bases that match TRBD2. The length of the CDR3 is 15 residues. The germline CDR1 and CDR2 sequences are SGDLS and YYNGEE. The V gene end was trimmed by 3 bases and the J gene end by 5 bases; junction bases not matched to a gene: 10. DNA of the CDR3: TGTGCCAGCAGCGCTACCGGGGGGTACCTGGAGACCCAGTACTTC. Protein: CASSATGGYLETQYF.